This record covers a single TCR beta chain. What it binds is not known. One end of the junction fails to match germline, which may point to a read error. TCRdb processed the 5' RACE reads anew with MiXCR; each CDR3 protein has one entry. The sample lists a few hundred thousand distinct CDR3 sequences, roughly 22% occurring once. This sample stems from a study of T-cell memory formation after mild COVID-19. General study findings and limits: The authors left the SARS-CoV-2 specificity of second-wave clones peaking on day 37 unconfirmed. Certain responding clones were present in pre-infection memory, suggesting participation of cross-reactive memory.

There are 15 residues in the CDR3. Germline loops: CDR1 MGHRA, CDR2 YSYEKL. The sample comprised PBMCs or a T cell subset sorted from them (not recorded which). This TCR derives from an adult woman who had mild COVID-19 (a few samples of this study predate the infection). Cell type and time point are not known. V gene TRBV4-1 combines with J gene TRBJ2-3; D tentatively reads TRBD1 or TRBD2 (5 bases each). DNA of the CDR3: TGCGCAAGCAGCCAAGGGGACCTGGGAACAGATACGCAGTATTTT. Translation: CASSQGDLGTDTQYF.